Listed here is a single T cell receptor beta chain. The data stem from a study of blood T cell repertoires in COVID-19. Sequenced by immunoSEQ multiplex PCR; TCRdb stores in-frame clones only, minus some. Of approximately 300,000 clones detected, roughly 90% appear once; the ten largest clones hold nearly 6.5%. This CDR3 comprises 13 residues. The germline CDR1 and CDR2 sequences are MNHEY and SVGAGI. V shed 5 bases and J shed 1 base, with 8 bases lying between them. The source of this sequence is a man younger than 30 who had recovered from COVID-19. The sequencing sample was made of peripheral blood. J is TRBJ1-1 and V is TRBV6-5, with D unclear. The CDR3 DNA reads TGTGCCAGCAGTCACGAAGCGAACACTGAAGCTTTCTTT. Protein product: CASSHEANTEAFF.